This record looks at one T cell receptor beta chain sequence and its context. It has no known antigen specificity. Base qualities are not recorded, but no much larger clone differs from it by a single base. The source of the sample is a study of shared clonotypes between healthy human individuals (dated by TCRdb to 2020 to 2021). The study in broad terms: The cohort included a few men and a couple of women between 18 and 49 years of age. For each donor, three plates each were used for CD4 naive and CD4 memory, two plates were used for CD8 naive, and one plate was used for CD8 memory. The study deeply sequenced blood TCR repertoires of five healthy adults to estimate repertoire size and the extent of clonotype sharing between individuals. To increase sequencing depth and limit assay-specific biases, TCR repertoire library preparation and sequencing were carried out by different laboratories using diverse techniques. Per donor, leukapheresis produced somewhere between about 0.94 and 9.5 billion PBMCs.

Broad study findings and their caveats: Only blood was sampled, and tissue TCR repertoires likely differ from those in blood. Incomplete sequencing was indicated by rarefaction of sorted-subset datasets, despite the large sequencing depth. Because the study included only a small number of donors, the genetic and exposure-history diversity represented was limited. Sharing across a few donors was observed for 4.5% to 6.5% of naive CD4, less than 4% of naive CD8, 2% to 2.5% of memory CD4, and around 0.42% of memory CD8 clonotypes. Larger estimated clonotype richness was generally found for naive subsets than for memory subsets. Compared with non-shared clonotypes, clonotypes shared by all four sorted-subset donors had higher generation probabilities. Pairwise subsampling led to the expectation that sequencing depth would affect the degree of clonotype sharing among donors.

Using the deep immunoSEQ assay, multiplex PCR amplified TCR CDR3 regions from genomic DNA. Extracted genomic DNA from each cell subset was spread evenly across all wells of several immunoSEQ 96-well plates, with each plate serving as a replicate. Each replicate PCR for sorted subsets received about 180 ng genomic DNA, equal to about 30,000 T cell genomes. The purified libraries were quantified using a Qubit 3.0 fluorometer, sized with a Bioanalyzer 2100, and then quantified again using the KAPA Library Quantification kit. A separate single-read 150-cycle Illumina NextSeq 550 flow cell was used to sequence each immunoSEQ 96-well plate. As for the original processing: The immunoSEQ output contained only junctional sequences without quality scores, so filtering could not match that applied to full-length reads. To assign V/J genes and CDR3, sequences were annotated against IMGT germline references using PyIR, a Python wrapper for IgBLAST v1.9. Any read was removed if the V/J assignment was weak (E-value above 1e-6), the CDR3 was missing, or the read contained stop codons, out-of-frame junctions, or ambiguous translated residues. V3J clonotypes were defined by identical inferred V gene, J gene, and CDR3 amino acid sequence. Percentage overlap between repertoires was calculated by dividing the number of shared unique clonotypes by the size of the smaller repertoire. RTK rarefaction, the Chao1 estimator, and Recon v2.1 estimates of unobserved clonotypes were used to assess repertoire richness. OLGA was used to compute generation probabilities for all TCRbeta clonotypes that the gDNA method yielded from a few donors. What TCRdb holds here is the immuneACCESS table cut down to in-frame rearrangements. Part of the clones is not present; checked against another copy, under half of the missing clones reflect an unresolved V gene, and the others are unexplained. V and J calls plus clone size are reproduced from that table; the DNA served to infer D and trimming. The sample yields some 2.1 million clones; around 95% were counted once. Over 1.5% of the sample is held by the ten biggest clonotypes.

CD8 naive samples were obtained by positive selection for CCR7 among CD45RO-negative cells, yielding a CD45RA+CCR7+ population from which TemRA cells were excluded. The donors were healthy, HIV-negative adults who had no recently reported acute infections or vaccinations. Every donor was a Caucasian adult living in Nashville, Tennessee, USA. Blood was collected by leukapheresis, and PBMCs were isolated by Ficoll-Histopaque density gradient centrifugation and then cryopreserved in liquid nitrogen vapor phase. Analytical flow cytometry was used to check the purity and quantity of each magnetically sorted T cell population. Each sorted fraction had its genomic DNA isolated and then quantified by UV absorbance on a Nanodrop 2000c. The sample comprised naive CD8+ T cells from PBMCs. The intended sense of this specimen's cell subset or site label: CD45RA+CCR7+. The receptor comes from a man aged 18 to 35 in good health. Some clones in this sample may be carry-over from other donors' samples.

The DNA sequence is given as TGTGCCAGCAGCATCAAAGACAGGGTCTCCTACAATGAGCAGTTCTTC. It is translated as CASSIKDRVSYNEQFF. The chain links TRBV7-3 with TRBJ2-1; TRBD1 matches 7 bases in the middle. The CDR3 contains 16 residues, cysteine and phenylalanine counted. The entry retains the CDR3 DNA only, 48 bases that are in frame from base 1. Per the germline V gene, SGHTA is the CDR1 and FQGTGA is the CDR2. Here V drops 5 bases and J drops 0 bases, and the junction holds 7 bases not matched to any gene.